This T cell receptor beta chain emerged from a study of shared clonotypes between healthy human individuals. Naive CD8 populations comprised CD45RO-negative cells positively selected for CCR7, excluding terminally differentiated effector memory CD45RA+ cells. Germline V CDR1 and CDR2: MGHRA, YSYEKL. Trimming at V came to 4 bases and at J to 10 bases, leaving 3 bases not matched to a gene. This CDR3 has 14 residues. The assay was immunoSEQ multiplex PCR, and TCRdb's table has in-frame clones only and misses some. The repertoire consists of millions of clones, with roughly 95% occurring once and the leading ten covering approximately 1.2%. Study-level findings and limits: Across a few donors, naive CD4 shared approximately 4.5%, naive CD8 more than 3%, memory CD4 more than 2%, memory CD8 0.4% to 0.5%.

As concerns this clone: No antigen is known for it.

The sample consisted of naive CD8+ T cells sorted from blood. This clonotype was sampled from a man aged 18 to 30 in good health. The chain has TRBV4-1 and TRBJ1-6; 11 positions match TRBD1. The CDR3 reads CASSPGQGGSPLHF. The CDR3 DNA reads as TGCGCCAGCAGCCCGGGACAGGGGGGATCACCCCTCCACTTT.